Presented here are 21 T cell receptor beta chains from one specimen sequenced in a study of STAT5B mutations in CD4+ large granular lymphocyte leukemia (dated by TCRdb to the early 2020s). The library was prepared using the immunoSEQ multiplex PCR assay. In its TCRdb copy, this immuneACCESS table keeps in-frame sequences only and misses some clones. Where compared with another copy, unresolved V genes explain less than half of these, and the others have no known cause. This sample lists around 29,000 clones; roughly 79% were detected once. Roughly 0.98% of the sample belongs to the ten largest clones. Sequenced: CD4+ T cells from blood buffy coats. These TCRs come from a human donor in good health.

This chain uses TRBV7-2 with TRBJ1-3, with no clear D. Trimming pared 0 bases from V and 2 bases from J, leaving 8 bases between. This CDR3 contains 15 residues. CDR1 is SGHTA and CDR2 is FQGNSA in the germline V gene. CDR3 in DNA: TGTGCCAGCAGCTTAGCGTACGGGCCTGGAAACACCATATATTTT. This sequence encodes CASSLAYGPGNTIYF. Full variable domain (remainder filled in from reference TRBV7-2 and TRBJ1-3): GAGVSQSPSNKVTEKGKDVELRCDPISGHTALYWYRQSLGQGLEFLIYFQGNSAPDKSGLPSDRFSAERTGGSVSTLTIQRTQQEDSAVYLCASSLAYGPGNTIYFGEGSWLTVV.

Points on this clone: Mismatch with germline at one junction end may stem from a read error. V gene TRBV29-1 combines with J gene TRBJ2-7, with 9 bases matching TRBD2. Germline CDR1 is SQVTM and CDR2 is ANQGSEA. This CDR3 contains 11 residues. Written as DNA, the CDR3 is TGCAGCGGAGGGACTAGCTACGGGCAGTACTTC. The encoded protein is CSGGTSYGQYF.

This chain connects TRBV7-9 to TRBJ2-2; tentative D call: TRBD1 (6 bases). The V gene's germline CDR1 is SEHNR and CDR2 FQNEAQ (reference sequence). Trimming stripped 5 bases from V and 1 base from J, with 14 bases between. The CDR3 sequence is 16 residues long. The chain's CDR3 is CASSPFRGKNTGELFF. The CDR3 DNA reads TGTGCCAGCAGCCCTTTTAGGGGGAAGAACACCGGGGAGCTGTTTTTT.

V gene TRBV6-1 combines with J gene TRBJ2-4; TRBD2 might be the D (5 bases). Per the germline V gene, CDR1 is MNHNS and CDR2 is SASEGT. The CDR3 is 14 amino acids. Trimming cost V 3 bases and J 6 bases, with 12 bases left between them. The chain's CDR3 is CASSETTGGNIQYF. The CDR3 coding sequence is TGTGCCAGCAGTGAGACGACTGGAGGAAACATTCAGTACTTC.

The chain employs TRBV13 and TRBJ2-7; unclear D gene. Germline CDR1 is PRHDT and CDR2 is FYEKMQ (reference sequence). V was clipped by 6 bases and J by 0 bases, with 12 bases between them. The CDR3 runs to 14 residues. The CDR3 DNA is TGTGCCAGCAGAAAGTTAGGCAGCTCCTACGAGCAGTACTTC. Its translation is CASRKLGSSYEQYF. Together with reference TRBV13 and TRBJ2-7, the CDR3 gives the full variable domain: AAGVIQSPRHLIKEKRETATLKCYPIPRHDTVYWYQQGPGQDPQFLISFYEKMQSDKGSIPDRFSAQQFSDYHSELNMSSLELGDSALYFCASRKLGSSYEQYFGPGTRLTVT.

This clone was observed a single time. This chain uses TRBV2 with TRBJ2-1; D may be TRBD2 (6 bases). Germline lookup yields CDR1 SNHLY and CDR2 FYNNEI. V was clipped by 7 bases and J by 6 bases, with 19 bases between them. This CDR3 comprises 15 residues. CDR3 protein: CASTSRDSGSNEQFF. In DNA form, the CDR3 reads TGTGCCAGCACCTCCCGGGACTCCGGAAGCAATGAGCAGTTCTTC.

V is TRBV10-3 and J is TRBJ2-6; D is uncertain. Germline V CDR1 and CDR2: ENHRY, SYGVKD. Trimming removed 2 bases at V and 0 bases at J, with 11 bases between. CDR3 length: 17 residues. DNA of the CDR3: TGTGCCATCAGTGAGCCTGAACCCTTCTCTGGGGCCAACGTCCTGACTTTC. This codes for CAISEPEPFSGANVLTF.

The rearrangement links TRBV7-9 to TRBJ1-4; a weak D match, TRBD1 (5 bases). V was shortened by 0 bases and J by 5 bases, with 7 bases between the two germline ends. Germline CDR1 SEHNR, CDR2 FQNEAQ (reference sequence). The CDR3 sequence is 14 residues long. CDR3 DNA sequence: TGTGCCAGCAGCTTAGCACAGGAAAATGAAAAACTGTTTTTT. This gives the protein CASSLAQENEKLFF. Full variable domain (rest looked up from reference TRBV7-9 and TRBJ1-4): DTGVSQNPRHKITKRGQNVTFRCDPISEHNRLYWYRQTLGQGPEFLTYFQNEAQLEKSRLLSDRFSAERPKGSFSTLEIQRTEQGDSAMYLCASSLAQENEKLFFGSGTQLSVL.

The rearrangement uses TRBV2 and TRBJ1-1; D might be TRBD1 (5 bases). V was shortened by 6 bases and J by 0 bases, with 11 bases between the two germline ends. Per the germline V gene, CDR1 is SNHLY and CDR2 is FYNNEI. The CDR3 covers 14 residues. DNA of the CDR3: TGTGCCAGCAGCTCCGTAGGGGTGAACACTGAAGCTTTCTTT. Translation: CASSSVGVNTEAFF.

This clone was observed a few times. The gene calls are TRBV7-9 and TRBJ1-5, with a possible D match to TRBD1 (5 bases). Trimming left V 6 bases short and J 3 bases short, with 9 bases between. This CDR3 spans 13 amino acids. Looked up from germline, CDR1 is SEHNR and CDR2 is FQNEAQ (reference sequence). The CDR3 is CASSQDNNQPQHF. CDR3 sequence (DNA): TGTGCCAGCAGTCAGGACAACAATCAGCCCCAGCATTTT.

The DNA of the CDR3 is TGTGCCAGCAGTTACAGCGGGGGGTCCACCGGGGAGCTGTTTTTT. Encoded protein: CASSYSGGSTGELFF. This sequence joins TRBV6-5 and TRBJ2-2, with 9 bases aligning to TRBD2. This CDR3 has 15 amino acids. V trimming: 2 bases; J trimming: 4 bases; junction bases outside the gene matches: 2. Germline CDR1 and CDR2: MNHEY and SVGAGI.

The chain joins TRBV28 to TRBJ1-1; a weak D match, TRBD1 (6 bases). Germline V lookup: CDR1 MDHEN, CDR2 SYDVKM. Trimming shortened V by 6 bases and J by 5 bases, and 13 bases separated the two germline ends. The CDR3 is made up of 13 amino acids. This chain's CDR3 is CASSSGVGTEAFF. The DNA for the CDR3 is TGTGCCAGCAGCTCAGGGGTGGGAACTGAAGCTTTCTTT.

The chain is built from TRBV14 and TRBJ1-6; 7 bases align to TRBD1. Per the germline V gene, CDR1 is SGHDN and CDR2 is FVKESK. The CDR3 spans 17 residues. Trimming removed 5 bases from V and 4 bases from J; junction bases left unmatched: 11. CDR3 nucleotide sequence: TGTGCCAGCAGCTCGATGAAGGGGGCCCGATATAATTCACCCCTCCACTTT. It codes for CASSSMKGARYNSPLHF.

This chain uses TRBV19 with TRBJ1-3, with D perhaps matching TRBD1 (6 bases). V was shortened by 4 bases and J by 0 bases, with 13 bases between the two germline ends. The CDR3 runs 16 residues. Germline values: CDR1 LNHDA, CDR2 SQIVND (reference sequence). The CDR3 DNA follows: TGTGCCAGTAGTACCCCTACAGGGAACTCTGGAAACACCATATATTTT. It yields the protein CASSTPTGNSGNTIYF.

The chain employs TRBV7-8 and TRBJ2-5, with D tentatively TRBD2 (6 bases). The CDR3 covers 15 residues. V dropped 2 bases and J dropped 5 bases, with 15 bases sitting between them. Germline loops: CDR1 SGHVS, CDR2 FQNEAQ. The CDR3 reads CASSLLGGEVETQYF. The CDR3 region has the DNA TGTGCCAGCAGCTTATTAGGAGGGGAAGTTGAGACCCAGTACTTC.

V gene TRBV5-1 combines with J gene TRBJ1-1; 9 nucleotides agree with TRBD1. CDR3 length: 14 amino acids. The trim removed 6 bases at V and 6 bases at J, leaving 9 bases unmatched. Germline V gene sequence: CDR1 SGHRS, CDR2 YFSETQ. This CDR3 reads CASNPRDRVSEAFF. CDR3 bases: TGCGCCAGCAACCCCCGGGACAGGGTTTCTGAAGCTTTCTTT.

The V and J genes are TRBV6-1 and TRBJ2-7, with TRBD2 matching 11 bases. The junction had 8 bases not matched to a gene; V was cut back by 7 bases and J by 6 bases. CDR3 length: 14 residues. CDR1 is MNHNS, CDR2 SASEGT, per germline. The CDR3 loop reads CASTPLAGGPEQYF. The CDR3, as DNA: TGTGCCAGCACCCCCCTAGCGGGAGGACCCGAGCAGTACTTC.

Here the CDR3 DNA reads TGTGCCAGCAGATACCTTAGGACAGGAAACACTGAAGCTTTCTTT. Translating gives CASRYLRTGNTEAFF. The gene calls are TRBV28 and TRBJ1-1, with 7 bases identical to TRBD1. From germline, CDR1 is MDHEN and CDR2 SYDVKM. V lost 6 bases to trimming and J lost 2 bases; unmatched junction nucleotides: 9. The CDR3 contains 15 residues.

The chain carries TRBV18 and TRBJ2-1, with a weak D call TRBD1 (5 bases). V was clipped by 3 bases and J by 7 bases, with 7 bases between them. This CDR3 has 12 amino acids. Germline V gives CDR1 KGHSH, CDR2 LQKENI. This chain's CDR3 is CASSPRQNEQFF. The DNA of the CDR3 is TGTGCCAGCTCACCGCGACAGAATGAGCAGTTCTTC.

The CDR3 here is CASSIRGAGNTEAFF. The DNA of the CDR3 is TGTGCCAGTAGTATCCGGGGGGCAGGGAACACTGAAGCTTTCTTT. V and J are TRBV19 and TRBJ1-1; TRBD1 might be the D (6 bases). Trimming cost V 3 bases and J 1 base, with 12 bases left between them. The CDR3 contains 15 residues. Germline V lookup: CDR1 LNHDA, CDR2 SQIVND (reference sequence). The variable domain in full, completed from reference TRBV19 and TRBJ1-1, reads DGGITQSPKYLFRKEGQNVTLSCEQNLNHDAMYWYRQDPGQGLRLIYYSQIVNDFQKGDIAEGYSVSREKKESFPLTVTSAQKNPTAFYLCASSIRGAGNTEAFFGQGTRLTVV.

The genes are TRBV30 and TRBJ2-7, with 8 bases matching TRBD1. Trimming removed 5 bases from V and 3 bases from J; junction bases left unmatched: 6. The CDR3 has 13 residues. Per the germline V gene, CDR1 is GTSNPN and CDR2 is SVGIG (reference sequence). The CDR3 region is CAWGRGLSYEQYF. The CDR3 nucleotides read TGTGCCTGGGGCAGGGGGCTAAGCTACGAGCAGTACTTC.